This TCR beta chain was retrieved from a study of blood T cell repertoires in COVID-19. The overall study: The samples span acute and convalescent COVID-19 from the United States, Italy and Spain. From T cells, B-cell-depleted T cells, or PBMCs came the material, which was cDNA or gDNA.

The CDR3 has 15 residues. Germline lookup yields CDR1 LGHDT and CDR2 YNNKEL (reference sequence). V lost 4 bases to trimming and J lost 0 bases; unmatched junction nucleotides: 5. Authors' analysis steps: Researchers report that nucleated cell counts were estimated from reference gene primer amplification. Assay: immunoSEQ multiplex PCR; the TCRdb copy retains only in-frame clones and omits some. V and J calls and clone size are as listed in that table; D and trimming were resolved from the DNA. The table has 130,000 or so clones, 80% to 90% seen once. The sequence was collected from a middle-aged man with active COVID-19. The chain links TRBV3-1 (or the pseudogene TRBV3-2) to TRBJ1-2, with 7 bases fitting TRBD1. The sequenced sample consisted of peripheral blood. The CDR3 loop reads CASSPSGTANYGYTF. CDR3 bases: TGTGCCAGCAGCCCGTCCGGGACAGCTAACTATGGCTACACCTTC.